Listed below are T cell receptor beta chains from one sample, sequenced in a study of blood T cell repertoires in COVID-19. Libraries were prepared by immunoSEQ multiplex PCR; TCRdb keeps only in-frame clonotypes and omits some of them. The table lists around 300,000 clones, under 90% of them singletons, with 2.5% to 3% in the top ten. The specimen sequenced was peripheral blood. Source of these receptors: a woman aged 30 to 39 with COVID-19, enrolled during active disease. CDR3s include the opening cysteine and the closing phenylalanine or tryptophan. The order of the fields is V gene, clone size, D gene, J gene, CDR3 protein, CDR3 DNA. A D gene is named only where the DNA matches it firmly. Size tells how often a clone was seen (once, few, many) or the class of an expanded clone, and some rows leave it out.

v_call: TRBV10-3
clone_size: NA
d_call: NA
j_call: TRBJ2-5
cdr3_aa: CAISRDWQETQYF
cdr3_nt: TGTGCCATCAGCCGGGACTGGCAAGAGACCCAGTACTTC

v_call: TRBV19
clone_size: NA
d_call: TRBD2
j_call: TRBJ2-5
cdr3_aa: CASSVGPGLQETQYF
cdr3_nt: TGTGCCAGTAGTGTAGGACCGGGACTACAAGAGACCCAGTACTTC

v_call: TRBV11-1
clone_size: NA
d_call: NA
j_call: TRBJ1-4
cdr3_aa: CASSRGLDRSRKLFF
cdr3_nt: TGTGCCAGCAGCCGGGGACTGGACCGTTCTCGAAAACTGTTTTTT

v_call: TRBV18
clone_size: NA
d_call: NA
j_call: TRBJ1-1
cdr3_aa: CASSPSGTLDEAFF
cdr3_nt: TGTGCCAGCTCACCCTCCGGGACACTAGATGAAGCTTTCTTT

v_call: TRBV3-1/TRBV3-2
clone_size: NA
d_call: NA
j_call: TRBJ1-2
cdr3_aa: CASSTGDGYTF
cdr3_nt: TGTGCCAGCAGCACGGGAGATGGCTACACCTTC

v_call: TRBV30
clone_size: NA
d_call: NA
j_call: TRBJ1-1
cdr3_aa: CAWTREGEAFF
cdr3_nt: TGTGCCTGGACCCGGGAGGGTGAAGCTTTCTTT

v_call: TRBV6-5
clone_size: NA
d_call: TRBD1
j_call: TRBJ2-7
cdr3_aa: CASSRDRGTNEQYF
cdr3_nt: TGTGCCAGCAGTAGGGACAGGGGGACCAACGAGCAGTACTTC

v_call: TRBV5-4
clone_size: NA
d_call: TRBD2
j_call: TRBJ2-2
cdr3_aa: CASSLGASGSPNTGELFF
cdr3_nt: TGTGCCAGCAGCTTGGGGGCTAGCGGGAGCCCGAACACCGGGGAGCTGTTTTTT

v_call: TRBV2
clone_size: NA
d_call: TRBD1
j_call: TRBJ2-3
cdr3_aa: CASRARTGGTDTQYF
cdr3_nt: TGTGCCAGCAGAGCCCGGACAGGGGGCACAGATACGCAGTATTTT

v_call: TRBV19
clone_size: NA
d_call: TRBD1
j_call: TRBJ1-5
cdr3_aa: CASRRPGTGVQPQHF
cdr3_nt: TGTGCCAGTAGGCGACCGGGGACAGGGGTTCAGCCCCAGCATTTT

v_call: TRBV7-8
clone_size: NA
d_call: TRBD2
j_call: TRBJ2-3
cdr3_aa: CASSRTSVPTDTQYF
cdr3_nt: TGTGCCAGCAGTCGCACTAGCGTACCTACAGATACGCAGTATTTT

v_call: TRBV28
clone_size: NA
d_call: TRBD1
j_call: TRBJ1-5
cdr3_aa: CASSSGQSFNQPQHF
cdr3_nt: TGTGCCAGCAGTTCGGGACAGTCTTTCAATCAGCCCCAGCATTTT

v_call: TRBV5-1
clone_size: NA
d_call: NA
j_call: TRBJ2-2
cdr3_aa: CASSLARTSNTGELFF
cdr3_nt: TGCGCCAGCAGCTTGGCTAGGACATCGAACACCGGGGAGCTGTTTTTT

v_call: TRBV2
clone_size: NA
d_call: TRBD2
j_call: TRBJ2-2
cdr3_aa: CASDLEAGFGELFF
cdr3_nt: TGTGCCAGCGACTTGGAAGCGGGATTCGGGGAGCTGTTTTTT

v_call: TRBV7-9
clone_size: NA
d_call: TRBD1
j_call: TRBJ1-4
cdr3_aa: CASRQGEKLFF
cdr3_nt: TGTGCCAGCCGACAGGGCGAAAAACTGTTTTTT

v_call: TRBV11-3
clone_size: NA
d_call: NA
j_call: TRBJ2-2
cdr3_aa: CASSSGAGELFF
cdr3_nt: TGTGCCAGCAGCTCAGGGGCGGGGGAGCTGTTTTTT

v_call: TRBV4-1
clone_size: NA
d_call: NA
j_call: TRBJ2-5
cdr3_aa: CASSQEAGETQYF
cdr3_nt: TGCGCCAGCAGCCAAGAGGCAGGGGAGACCCAGTACTTC

v_call: TRBV28
clone_size: few
d_call: TRBD1
j_call: TRBJ2-7
cdr3_aa: CASSPYRGYTYEQYF
cdr3_nt: TGTGCCAGCAGTCCGTACAGGGGATACACCTACGAGCAGTACTTC

v_call: TRBV18
clone_size: NA
d_call: NA
j_call: TRBJ1-2
cdr3_aa: CASSPPSGNYGYTF
cdr3_nt: TGTGCCAGCTCACCACCGTCAGGGAACTATGGCTACACCTTC

v_call: TRBV10-1
clone_size: NA
d_call: NA
j_call: TRBJ1-1
cdr3_aa: CASSDNQGINTEAFF
cdr3_nt: TGCGCCAGCAGTGATAATCAGGGAATAAACACTGAAGCTTTCTTT

v_call: TRBV30
clone_size: once
d_call: TRBD1
j_call: TRBJ2-2
cdr3_aa: CAWDTGVSNTGELFF
cdr3_nt: TGTGCCTGGGACACAGGGGTCAGTAACACCGGGGAGCTGTTTTTT

v_call: TRBV12-3/TRBV12-4
clone_size: NA
d_call: TRBD1
j_call: TRBJ2-7
cdr3_aa: CASSSSDRAEQYF
cdr3_nt: TGTGCCAGCAGTTCCTCGGACAGGGCCGAGCAGTACTTC

v_call: TRBV5-1
clone_size: NA
d_call: TRBD2
j_call: TRBJ2-1
cdr3_aa: CASSLVAGDVTDEQFF
cdr3_nt: TGCGCCAGCAGCTTGGTAGCGGGAGATGTTACGGATGAGCAGTTCTTC

v_call: TRBV5-1
clone_size: NA
d_call: NA
j_call: TRBJ2-2
cdr3_aa: CASSFTSDTGELFF
cdr3_nt: TGCGCCAGCAGCTTTACCAGTGACACCGGGGAGCTGTTTTTT

v_call: TRBV9
clone_size: once
d_call: TRBD1
j_call: TRBJ2-5
cdr3_aa: CASSVGRQGAETQYF
cdr3_nt: TGTGCCAGCAGCGTAGGGCGACAGGGGGCTGAGACCCAGTACTTC

v_call: TRBV7-7
clone_size: once
d_call: TRBD1
j_call: TRBJ1-5
cdr3_aa: CASSQDRDQPQHF
cdr3_nt: TGTGCCAGCAGCCAGGACAGGGACCAGCCCCAGCATTTT

v_call: TRBV5-1
clone_size: NA
d_call: TRBD2
j_call: TRBJ2-1
cdr3_aa: CASSLAGLAEAPSSYNEQFF
cdr3_nt: TGCGCCAGCAGCTTGGCCGGCCTAGCGGAGGCCCCATCTTCCTACAATGAGCAGTTCTTC

v_call: TRBV2
clone_size: NA
d_call: NA
j_call: TRBJ2-3
cdr3_aa: CASSEAIGVTSTDTQYF
cdr3_nt: TGTGCCAGCAGTGAAGCGATCGGGGTTACTAGCACAGATACGCAGTATTTT

v_call: TRBV4-2
clone_size: NA
d_call: TRBD2
j_call: TRBJ2-7
cdr3_aa: CASSSGGTSGNEQYF
cdr3_nt: TGTGCCAGCAGTTCAGGAGGGACTAGCGGGAACGAGCAGTACTTC

v_call: TRBV18
clone_size: NA
d_call: NA
j_call: TRBJ1-1
cdr3_aa: CASSPGLQGYTEAFF
cdr3_nt: TGTGCCAGCTCACCAGGACTTCAGGGGTACACTGAAGCTTTCTTT

v_call: TRBV3-1/TRBV3-2
clone_size: NA
d_call: NA
j_call: TRBJ2-3
cdr3_aa: CASSQEVGQWEPTDTQYF
cdr3_nt: TGTGCCAGCAGCCAAGAAGTTGGACAGTGGGAGCCCACAGATACGCAGTATTTT

v_call: TRBV6-5
clone_size: NA
d_call: NA
j_call: TRBJ1-2
cdr3_aa: CASIEDIYGYTF
cdr3_nt: TGTGCCAGCATCGAGGATATCTATGGCTACACCTTC

v_call: TRBV28
clone_size: NA
d_call: TRBD1
j_call: TRBJ1-1
cdr3_aa: CASSLLGKGANTEAFF
cdr3_nt: TGTGCCAGCAGTTTATTAGGAAAGGGGGCGAACACTGAAGCTTTCTTT

v_call: TRBV6-5
clone_size: NA
d_call: NA
j_call: TRBJ1-1
cdr3_aa: CASSSSTEAFF
cdr3_nt: TGTGCCAGCAGTAGTAGTACTGAAGCTTTCTTT

v_call: TRBV7-9
clone_size: NA
d_call: TRBD1
j_call: TRBJ1-1
cdr3_aa: CASSASQGAPFEAFF
cdr3_nt: TGTGCCAGCAGCGCCTCACAGGGGGCCCCTTTTGAAGCTTTCTTT

v_call: TRBV7-9
clone_size: once
d_call: NA
j_call: TRBJ1-4
cdr3_aa: CASSRRDMGEKLFF
cdr3_nt: TGTGCCAGCAGTCGCCGGGACATGGGGGAAAAACTGTTTTTT

v_call: TRBV5-6
clone_size: NA
d_call: NA
j_call: TRBJ1-6
cdr3_aa: CASSLLRDSPLHF
cdr3_nt: TGTGCCAGCAGCTTACTACGGGATTCACCCCTCCACTTT

v_call: TRBV7-7
clone_size: NA
d_call: TRBD2
j_call: TRBJ2-3
cdr3_aa: CASSPIAGVGGTQYF
cdr3_nt: TGTGCCAGCAGCCCCATAGCGGGAGTAGGGGGTACGCAGTATTTT

v_call: TRBV10-1
clone_size: NA
d_call: NA
j_call: TRBJ2-4
cdr3_aa: CASSAGSAKNIQYF
cdr3_nt: TGCGCCAGCAGTGCCGGGAGTGCCAAAAACATTCAGTACTTC

v_call: TRBV19
clone_size: NA
d_call: NA
j_call: TRBJ2-1
cdr3_aa: CASSFGDLYGNEQFF
cdr3_nt: TGTGCCAGTAGTTTTGGGGACTTGTACGGGAATGAGCAGTTCTTC

v_call: TRBV27
clone_size: NA
d_call: TRBD1
j_call: TRBJ1-3
cdr3_aa: CASSRGLGGSGNTIYF
cdr3_nt: TGTGCCAGCAGCAGGGGGCTAGGGGGGTCTGGAAACACCATATATTTT

v_call: TRBV11-1
clone_size: NA
d_call: TRBD1
j_call: TRBJ1-2
cdr3_aa: CASSFGTGKGDYGYTF
cdr3_nt: TGTGCCAGCAGCTTCGGGACAGGGAAAGGGGACTATGGCTACACCTTC

v_call: TRBV5-1
clone_size: few
d_call: NA
j_call: TRBJ2-7
cdr3_aa: CASRAGREQYF
cdr3_nt: TGCGCCAGCAGAGCAGGGCGGGAGCAGTACTTC

v_call: TRBV9
clone_size: NA
d_call: NA
j_call: TRBJ1-1
cdr3_aa: CASSPQGTEAFF
cdr3_nt: TGTGCCAGCAGCCCCCAGGGGACTGAAGCTTTCTTT

v_call: TRBV9
clone_size: few
d_call: TRBD1
j_call: TRBJ1-6
cdr3_aa: CASSRNSGTGSTLNNSPLHF
cdr3_nt: TGTGCCAGCAGCCGAAACTCAGGGACAGGGTCTACCCTCAATAATTCACCCCTCCACTTT

v_call: TRBV24-1
clone_size: NA
d_call: NA
j_call: TRBJ1-2
cdr3_aa: CATDVLFLTGGYTF
cdr3_nt: TGTGCCACCGATGTCCTCTTCCTAACTGGTGGCTACACCTTC

v_call: TRBV14
clone_size: NA
d_call: TRBD1
j_call: TRBJ1-2
cdr3_aa: CASSIRQGGGYGYTF
cdr3_nt: TGTGCCAGCAGCATCCGACAGGGTGGGGGCTATGGCTACACCTTC

v_call: TRBV2
clone_size: NA
d_call: TRBD1
j_call: TRBJ1-5
cdr3_aa: CASSGDREGYQPQHF
cdr3_nt: TGTGCCAGCAGTGGGGACAGGGAGGGATATCAGCCCCAGCATTTT

v_call: TRBV1
clone_size: NA
d_call: NA
j_call: TRBJ1-3
cdr3_aa: CTSRKQGPGNTIYF
cdr3_nt: TGCACCAGCAGAAAACAGGGGCCTGGAAACACCATATATTTT

v_call: TRBV2
clone_size: NA
d_call: NA
j_call: TRBJ2-1
cdr3_aa: CASSELRPEFKDEQFF
cdr3_nt: TGTGCCAGCAGTGAACTCCGTCCGGAGTTTAAGGATGAGCAGTTCTTC